What follows are 7 T cell receptor beta chains derived from one specimen sequenced in a study of CD8 T cells in ankylosing spondylitis. MiXCR was run by TCRdb on the 5' RACE reads, yielding one entry per CDR3 protein. The profile shows 35,000 to 45,000 distinct CDR3 sequences, roughly 9.6% of them singletons. Material for sequencing was blood, either unsorted or a sorted T cell fraction (not recorded which). These receptors were obtained from a male donor with ankylosing spondylitis or in good health (not recorded which).

This clonotype has just a few counts. The rearrangement joins TRBV2 to TRBJ2-5; D call uncertain. Trimming cost V 1 base and J 2 bases, with 8 bases left between them. The CDR3 loop spans 14 amino acids. Germline CDR1 is SNHLY and CDR2 is FYNNEI. As DNA, the CDR3 is TGTGCCAGCAGTGAAGGGACCCGACAAGAGACCCAGTACTTC. Amino acids: CASSEGTRQETQYF.

CDR3: CASSYGGDGYGYTF. CDR3 DNA sequence: TGTGCCAGCAGTTACGGTGGGGACGGCTATGGCTACACCTTC. J is TRBJ1-2 and V is TRBV6-5; maybe TRBD1 (5 bases). Germline assignment: CDR1 MNHEY and CDR2 SVGAGI. V was pared by 2 bases and J by 4 bases, with 11 bases between. This CDR3 is 14 amino acids long.

The rearrangement uses TRBV7-8 and TRBJ2-7; tentative D call: TRBD2 (6 bases). V lost 2 bases to trimming and J lost 5 bases, with 13 bases between them. The CDR3 has 14 residues. Looked up from germline, CDR1 is SGHVS and CDR2 is FQNEAQ. Here the CDR3 reads CASSLSGDAHEQYF. CDR3 bases: TGTGCCAGCAGCTTATCGGGGGATGCCCACGAGCAGTACTTC.

For this clonotype: One end of the junction is discordant with germline, which a read error may explain. For the CDR3, the DNA is TGCGCCACCAGCTCTACAGGGGACTCTGGGGCCAACGTCCTGACTTTC. Its protein product is CATSSTGDSGANVLTF. J is TRBJ2-6 and V is TRBV5-1; 7 positions agree with TRBD1. CDR3 length equals 16 residues. Germline loops: CDR1 SGHRS, CDR2 YFSETQ.

This clonotype was observed many times. The chain couples TRBV7-8 to TRBJ1-6, with 9 bases lining up with TRBD1. The CDR3 spans 13 residues. The V and J ends lost 4 bases and 14 bases, in that order; junction bases with no gene match: 6. CDR1 is SGHVS and CDR2 is FQNEAQ in the germline V gene. CDR3: CASSSGQGLTLHF. CDR3 sequence (DNA): TGTGCCAGCAGCTCGGGACAGGGTCTGACCCTCCACTTT.

This clonotype showed up many times. The genes are TRBV12-3 or TRBV12-4 and TRBJ1-5; TRBD1 matches 7 bases. Trimming removed 5 bases from V and 9 bases from J; junction bases left unmatched: 10. The CDR3 loop spans 14 amino acids. The CDR3 DNA follows: TGTGCCAGCAGTCAAGGGACAGCCTTAGGGCCCCAGCATTTT. Its protein is CASSQGTALGPQHF.

This clonotype has more than one count but fewer than ten. The chain combines TRBV5-1 with TRBJ1-2; 7 nucleotides match TRBD1. V lost 4 bases, J lost 2 bases, and 8 bases stayed unmatched. The germline gives CDR1 SGHRS, CDR2 YFSETQ. CDR3 size: 15 residues. CDR3 in DNA: TGCGCCAGCAGCATTTCCGGGACAGAAAACTATGGCTACACCTTC. It translates to CASSISGTENYGYTF.